This TCR beta chain came from a study of naive and memory T cell subsets. Study-wide points: A few larger clonotypes appeared in naive repertoires, especially CD8, possibly memory cells re-expressing CD45RA. In naive cells, over 90% of TCR sequences were seen only once.

As for this clonotype: Its antigen is not known.

With 5 bases removed from V and 4 bases from J, the gap between germline ends came to 11 bases. The CDR3 is 13 residues long. The germline gives CDR1 MNHGY, CDR2 SVAAGI. Two oligonucleotides, mixed equimolar, formed the beta constant-region primer covering TRBC1 and TRBC2. Ligated cDNA was amplified by four rounds of PCR with nested alpha and beta constant-region primers and SP2. MiXCR, applied by TCRdb to the UMI-ligation and nested PCR reads, yields one record per CDR3 protein. The sample consists of about 150,000 distinct CDR3 sequences, over 20% of them appearing once. Separate alpha and beta amplification began at the second PCR step. CMV status came from CD4+ IFNgamma after overnight CMV lysate stimulation. Cells stained for CD3, CD4, CD8, CD45RA and CD27 were sorted into four subsets.

Specimen: naive CD4+ T cells from blood. The TCR sequence derives from a human donor in good health. The rearrangement joins TRBV6-9 to TRBJ1-2; D is ambiguous. CDR3 region: CASSARDSYGYTF. CDR3 DNA: TGTGCCAGCAGTGCTCGCGATAGCTATGGCTACACCTTC.